This T cell receptor (beta chain) was found in a study of OX40 agonist ivuxolimab in advanced cancers. Study in general: Enrolled patients in dose escalation had cancers that were hepatocellular carcinoma, melanoma, renal cell or head and neck cancer. Under the entry rules, prior anti-PD-1, anti-PD-L1 or anti-CTLA-4 therapy was allowed, and less than 50% had some.

On this clone itself: Its specificity is unknown.

General observations from the study: CD8+ T cells (on average) carried more expanded clones than CD4+ T cells. At 0.1 to 3.0 mg/kg, CD4+ and CD8+ blood T cells expanded clonally by week 6.

This CDR3 has 15 residues. Trimming removed 2 bases from V and 6 bases from J, with 11 bases in between. The germline V gene encodes CDR1 MDHEN and CDR2 SYDVKM. The data were produced by immunoSEQ multiplex PCR, yet TCRdb's version contains in-frame clones alone and is incomplete. The repertoire holds 70,000 to 95,000 clones, under 90% seen once, with 1.1% in the top ten. The TCR comes from an adult with an advanced solid tumor such as melanoma, head and neck, liver or kidney cancer. The sequenced sample was CD4+ or CD8+ T cells sorted from blood, obtained in a trial of the OX40 agonist ivuxolimab. The V and J genes are TRBV28 and TRBJ1-6; the D is unclear. The CDR3 coding sequence is TGTGCCAGCAGTTTAGGTCAGGTGGTTAATTCACCCCTCCACTTT. This translates into CASSLGQVVNSPLHF.